The 8 T cell receptor beta chains below were found in one sample sequenced in a study of blood T cell repertoires in COVID-19. Here immunoSEQ multiplex PCR was the method, and the copy in TCRdb shows in-frame clones only, minus some. The repertoire holds 310,000 or so clones, with about 88% as singletons. The specimen was peripheral blood. The receptor source for this set is a man between 65 and 85 years old with acute or convalescent COVID-19.

The genes are TRBV18 and TRBJ1-5; D is unresolved. Looked up from germline, CDR1 is KGHSH and CDR2 is LQKENI. The CDR3 is 14 amino acids. Trimming shortened V by 6 bases and J by 2 bases, and 11 bases separated the two germline ends. The CDR3 DNA reads TGTGCCAGCTCGGCCGCCGCAGGCAATCAGCCCCAGCATTTT. This translates into CASSAAAGNQPQHF.

This sequence joins TRBV27 and TRBJ2-1; TRBD1 matches at 12 bases. Losses at the gene ends were 3 bases for V and 9 bases for J; bases not matched to a gene: 6. Germline loops: CDR1 MNHEY, CDR2 SMNVEV (reference sequence). This CDR3 spans 15 amino acids. CDR3 sequence: CASSFYGTGGAEQFF. The CDR3 DNA follows: TGTGCCAGCAGTTTCTACGGGACAGGGGGCGCTGAGCAGTTCTTC.

This rearrangement joins TRBV12-3 or TRBV12-4 to TRBJ1-2, with 8 bases aligning to TRBD1. J gave up 2 bases and V 4 bases, and 0 bases lay outside the gene matches. This CDR3 has 13 residues. CDR3 sequence (DNA): TGTGCCAGCAGTTGGACAGGGAACTATGGCTACACCTTC. Its protein is CASSWTGNYGYTF.

This chain links TRBV4-2 with TRBJ2-1, with TRBD2 identical over 12 bases. Germline V gene lookup returns CDR1 LGHNA and CDR2 YNFKEQ. The CDR3 has 17 residues. V was clipped by 0 bases and J by 4 bases; unmatched bases: 4. The CDR3 here is CASSQDPGTSGYNEQFF. The CDR3 DNA sequence: TGTGCCAGCAGCCAAGATCCCGGGACTAGCGGGTACAATGAGCAGTTCTTC.

The rearrangement joins TRBV7-2 to TRBJ2-1; D possibly corresponds to TRBD2 (8 bases). V lost 5 bases and J 10 bases, leaving 15 bases between the germline ends. Germline CDR1 reads SGHTA; CDR2 reads FQGNSA. The CDR3 consists of 13 residues. This chain's CDR3 is CASSPGRGREQFF. In DNA form, the CDR3 reads TGTGCCAGCAGCCCCGGGAGGGGGCGGGAGCAGTTCTTC.

The chain links TRBV19 to TRBJ2-7, with a weak D call TRBD2 (6 bases). The CDR3 consists of 13 residues. CDR1 and CDR2 (germline): LNHDA, SQIVND (reference sequence). Trimming removed 5 bases at V and 9 bases at J, with 17 bases between. This CDR3 reads CASSPRTGRGQYF. CDR3 bases: TGTGCCAGTAGTCCAAGGACGGGGCGGGGGCAGTACTTC.

V and J are TRBV27 and TRBJ1-5; weak D call: TRBD1 (5 bases). Germline V lookup: CDR1 MNHEY, CDR2 SMNVEV (reference sequence). Trimming removed 0 bases from V and 3 bases from J, with 9 bases in between. This CDR3 region has 15 residues. CDR3 region: CASSLSGAYNQPQHF. As DNA, the CDR3 is TGTGCCAGCAGTTTATCAGGGGCGTACAATCAGCCCCAGCATTTT.

This chain's CDR3 is CSVGTGDGYTF. CDR3 coding DNA: TGCAGCGTGGGGACAGGGGACGGCTACACCTTC. The gene calls are TRBV29-1 and TRBJ1-2; 10 nucleotides agree with TRBD1. J gave up 8 bases and V 6 bases, and 3 bases lay outside the gene matches. Per germline, CDR1 SQVTM and CDR2 ANQGSEA. There are 11 residues in the CDR3.